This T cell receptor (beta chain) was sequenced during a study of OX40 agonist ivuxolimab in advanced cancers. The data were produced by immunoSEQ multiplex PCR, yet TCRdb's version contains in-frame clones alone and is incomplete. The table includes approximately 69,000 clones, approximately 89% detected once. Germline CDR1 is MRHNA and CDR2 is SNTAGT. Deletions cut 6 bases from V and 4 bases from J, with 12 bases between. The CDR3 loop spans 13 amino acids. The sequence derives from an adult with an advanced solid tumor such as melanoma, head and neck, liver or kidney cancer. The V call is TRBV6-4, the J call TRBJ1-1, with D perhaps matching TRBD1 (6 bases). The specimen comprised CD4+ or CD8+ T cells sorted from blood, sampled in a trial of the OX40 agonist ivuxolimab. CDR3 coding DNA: TGTGCCAGCAGACGGGGGCTGGGCACTGAAGCTTTCTTT. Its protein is CASRRGLGTEAFF.